This is a list of T cell receptor beta chains from one sample in a study of control samples from healthy donors and cancer patients. Sequencing was performed with immunoSEQ multiplex PCR; in TCRdb, only in-frame clones are kept and a portion is missing. The data show about 120,000 clones, approximately 90% seen once. The sequenced material came from PBMCs. Every receptor here comes from a woman between 45 and 60 years old with colorectal cancer. The CDR3 runs from the conserved cysteine through the conserved F or W. D genes are given only for firm matches. Expanded clones are given a class, and other clones once, few, many or no size at all.

clone size	V gene	D gene	J gene	CDR3 protein	CDR3 DNA
.	TRBV10-3	.	TRBJ2-7	CAISAYRQTYEQYF	TGTGCCATCAGTGCCTACAGACAAACCTACGAGCAGTACTTC
.	TRBV11-2	.	TRBJ2-2	CASSFDSGNTGELFF	TGTGCCAGCAGCTTCGACAGTGGAAACACCGGGGAGCTGTTTTTT
.	TRBV6-1	.	TRBJ1-2	CASSERTPGGNYGYTF	TGTGCCAGCAGTGAACGGACACCTGGGGGGAACTATGGCTACACCTTC
.	TRBV4-1	.	TRBJ2-7	CASRPTFPLFQGSSYEQYF	TGCGCCAGCAGACCTACGTTCCCCCTATTTCAGGGGAGCTCCTACGAGCAGTACTTC
.	TRBV7-6	TRBD1	TRBJ2-3	CASSPGTGGFTDTQYF	TGTGCCAGCAGCCCAGGGACAGGGGGTTTTACAGATACGCAGTATTTT
.	TRBV15	.	TRBJ1-4	CATSNIQGQETNEKLFF	TGTGCCACCAGCAACATACAGGGCCAGGAGACTAATGAAAAACTGTTTTTT
.	TRBV9	TRBD2	TRBJ2-3	CASSVGLAGDTQYF	TGTGCCAGCAGCGTAGGCCTAGCGGGGGATACGCAGTATTTT
.	TRBV29-1	TRBD1	TRBJ1-2	CSIRQGGQGGYTF	TGCAGCATACGACAGGGCGGGCAGGGTGGCTACACCTTC
.	TRBV9	.	TRBJ1-6	CASSVRPSYNSPLHF	TGTGCCAGCAGCGTACGACCAAGCTATAATTCACCCCTCCACTTT
.	TRBV7-3	.	TRBJ1-1	CATPEGSTKWAFF	TGTGCCACCCCCGAGGGATCCACCAAGTGGGCTTTCTTT
.	TRBV29-1	.	TRBJ1-3	CSVVSPGGRGNTIYF	TGCAGCGTTGTGTCCCCCGGGGGCCGGGGAAACACCATATATTTT
.	TRBV10-3	TRBD1	TRBJ2-3	CAISLATGQGRTDTQYF	TGTGCCATCAGTCTAGCGACCGGACAGGGACGGACAGATACGCAGTATTTT
.	TRBV3-1/TRBV3-2	TRBD1	TRBJ2-5	CASSQADRDRSQYF	TGTGCCAGCAGCCAGGCGGACCGGGACAGGTCCCAGTACTTC
.	TRBV2	.	TRBJ2-5	CASSEIGGIQETQYF	TGTGCCAGCAGTGAAATCGGCGGGATCCAAGAGACCCAGTACTTC
.	TRBV5-1	.	TRBJ2-2	CASSLGGTSTGELFF	TGCGCCAGCAGCTTGGGAGGGACAAGCACCGGGGAGCTGTTTTTT
.	TRBV9	.	TRBJ2-7	CASSIGAPGSYEQYF	TGTGCCAGCAGCATCGGGGCTCCGGGCTCCTACGAGCAGTACTTC
.	TRBV11-2	.	TRBJ2-3	CASSYFTDTQYF	TGTGCCAGCAGCTATTTCACAGATACGCAGTATTTT
.	TRBV6-5	.	TRBJ1-5	CASSINSNQPQHF	TGTGCCAGCAGTATAAATAGCAATCAGCCCCAGCATTTT
.	TRBV7-6	.	TRBJ2-5	CASSLDVRSGLRETQYF	TGTGCCAGCAGCTTAGACGTACGATCTGGTTTGAGGGAGACCCAGTACTTC
.	TRBV19	TRBD1	TRBJ1-1	CASHPQGVRSEAFF	TGTGCCAGTCACCCTCAGGGGGTAAGGAGTGAAGCTTTCTTT
.	TRBV23-1	TRBD1	TRBJ2-7	CASRTEQGFREGEQYF	TGCGCCAGCAGAACCGAACAGGGGTTCCGCGAGGGCGAGCAGTACTTC
.	TRBV19	TRBD1	TRBJ2-7	CASSVGTGVYEQYF	TGTGCCAGTAGTGTCGGGACAGGGGTCTACGAGCAGTACTTC
.	TRBV6-1	.	TRBJ2-3	CASSEQASTDTQYF	TGTGCCAGCAGTGAGCAAGCTAGCACAGATACGCAGTATTTT
.	TRBV5-1	TRBD1	TRBJ1-6	CASSLEHRGSSPLHF	TGCGCCAGCAGCTTGGAACACAGGGGAAGCTCACCCCTCCACTTT
once	TRBV12-3/TRBV12-4	.	TRBJ1-2	CASSSHTGNGYTF	TGTGCCAGCAGTTCCCACACGGGAAATGGCTACACCTTC
.	TRBV3-1/TRBV3-2	.	TRBJ2-3	CASSQEGWETDTQYF	TGTGCCAGCAGCCAAGAGGGATGGGAGACAGATACGCAGTATTTT
.	TRBV27	TRBD2	TRBJ2-1	CASSQLAGVYNEQFF	TGTGCCAGCAGTCAACTAGCGGGAGTCTACAATGAGCAGTTCTTC
.	TRBV9	.	TRBJ1-1	CAGSDSNLGTEAFF	TGTGCCGGCAGCGACTCTAACCTCGGGACTGAAGCTTTCTTT
.	TRBV29-1	.	TRBJ1-1	CSVRPGSKDTEAFF	TGCAGCGTTCGCCCAGGGAGCAAGGACACTGAAGCTTTCTTT
.	TRBV29-1	TRBD1	TRBJ1-1	CSALTGGGEAFF	TGCAGCGCTCTTACAGGGGGGGGTGAAGCTTTCTTT
once	TRBV6-5	.	TRBJ1-1	CASILIGEAFF	TGTGCCAGCATTCTGATCGGCGAAGCTTTCTTT
.	TRBV5-4	TRBD1	TRBJ1-2	CASSLARDRVNYGYTF	TGTGCCAGCAGCTTGGCTCGGGACAGGGTGAACTATGGCTACACCTTC
once	TRBV30	TRBD1	TRBJ1-1	CAWSVPGTGVNTEAFF	TGTGCCTGGAGTGTACCAGGGACAGGGGTGAACACTGAAGCTTTCTTT
.	TRBV7-2	.	TRBJ2-2	CASSLRTQHTGELFF	TGTGCCAGCAGCCTTAGAACGCAACACACCGGGGAGCTGTTTTTT
.	TRBV5-1	.	TRBJ1-2	CASSFSRGGDRYTF	TGCGCCAGCAGCTTTAGTCGAGGCGGTGACCGCTACACCTTC
.	TRBV6-5	.	TRBJ1-3	CASSYSRASGNTIYF	TGTGCCAGCAGTTACTCACGGGCCTCTGGAAACACCATATATTTT
.	TRBV6-1	TRBD1	TRBJ2-2	CASSWTGWRTGELFF	TGTGCCAGCAGTTGGACAGGGTGGCGAACCGGGGAGCTGTTTTTT
.	TRBV9	TRBD1	TRBJ1-1	CASSPGTGLTEAFF	TGTGCCAGCAGCCCAGGGACAGGGTTGACTGAAGCTTTCTTT
.	TRBV18	.	TRBJ1-6	CASSPPYEGNSPLHF	TGTGCCAGCTCACCACCTTACGAAGGGAATTCACCCCTCCACTTT
.	TRBV29-1	TRBD2	TRBJ2-2	CSVRPVAGAGELFF	TGCAGCGTGCGACCAGTAGCGGGAGCCGGGGAGCTGTTTTTT
.	TRBV28	.	TRBJ2-3	CASREGARTSTDTQYF	TGTGCCAGCAGGGAGGGGGCGAGGACTAGCACAGATACGCAGTATTTT
.	TRBV6-2/TRBV6-3	TRBD2	TRBJ2-2	CASSPHGGRVGTGELFF	TGTGCCAGCAGTCCGCACGGCGGGAGGGTCGGCACCGGGGAGCTGTTTTTT
.	TRBV9	.	TRBJ2-5	CASSESLLETQYF	TGTGCCAGCAGCGAAAGCCTTCTTGAGACCCAGTACTTC
.	TRBV4-2	TRBD1	TRBJ2-7	CASSQVGGGTGSFEQYF	TGTGCCAGCAGCCAAGTGGGAGGTGGGACAGGGAGCTTCGAGCAGTACTTC
.	TRBV18	.	TRBJ2-3	CASSPLVSSTDTQYF	TGTGCCAGCTCACCACTAGTATCGAGCACAGATACGCAGTATTTT
.	TRBV5-8	.	TRBJ1-1	CASSLVASLGAEAFF	TGTGCCAGCAGCTTGGTGGCATCCCTTGGCGCTGAAGCTTTCTTT
.	TRBV5-1	.	TRBJ2-3	CASSLPLAEGADTQYF	TGCGCCAGCAGCTTGCCCCTAGCGGAGGGGGCAGATACGCAGTATTTT
.	TRBV3-1/TRBV3-2	.	TRBJ1-1	CASSPQYRVEAFF	TGTGCCAGCAGCCCCCAATACAGGGTCGAAGCTTTCTTT
.	TRBV7-7	.	TRBJ2-2	CASSLALWRGDTGELFF	TGTGCTAGCAGCTTAGCTTTGTGGCGGGGAGACACCGGGGAGCTGTTTTTT